These 4 T cell receptor beta chains share one sample of origin, sequenced in a study of T cell repertoires in ileal Crohn's disease. Assay: immunoSEQ multiplex PCR; the TCRdb copy retains only in-frame clones and omits some. In the table there are about 5,400 clones, roughly 80% of which are singletons. Sample: ileal tissue. Every receptor here comes from an adult with Crohn's disease.

The chain links TRBV28 to TRBJ1-2, with TRBD1 as a possible D gene (6 bases). The germline gives CDR1 MDHEN, CDR2 SYDVKM. The ends were cut back, 6 bases at V and 8 bases at J, with 16 bases in the middle. This CDR3 has 13 amino acids. CDR3 loop: CASRTTGLDGYTF. The DNA for the CDR3 is TGTGCCAGCAGGACTACAGGGCTGGACGGCTACACCTTC.

The table lists this clone with a count of one. The V gene is TRBV25-1, the J gene TRBJ1-2; D unclear. The V gene lost 3 bases and the J gene lost 7 bases, with 6 bases spanning the gap. Germline CDR1 is MGHDK and CDR2 is SYGVNS. CDR3 length: 11 residues. CDR3 sequence: CASSDGGGYTF. The CDR3 DNA is TGTGCCAGCAGTGACGGAGGTGGCTACACCTTC.

About this clone itself: Other DNA sequences in the sample encode the same CDR3. As DNA, the CDR3 is TGCGCCAGCAGCTTCGAGGGCCCTAACTATGGCTACACCTTC. Its translation is CASSFEGPNYGYTF. The rearrangement joins TRBV5-1 to TRBJ1-2; no definite D call. V was shortened by 2 bases and J by 0 bases, with 8 bases between the two germline ends. This CDR3 is 14 amino acids long. Germline V gives CDR1 SGHRS, CDR2 YFSETQ.

This clone was counted a few times. This rearrangement joins TRBV6-1 to TRBJ1-2; D perhaps matches TRBD1 (5 bases). The germline CDR1 and CDR2 sequences are MNHNS and SASEGT. CDR3 length: 13 residues. Trimming removed 7 bases at V and 4 bases at J, with 13 bases between. The CDR3 reads CASKQGPLYGYTF. CDR3 DNA sequence: TGTGCCAGCAAGCAGGGACCTCTCTATGGCTACACCTTC.